The 8 T cell receptor beta chains given below trace back to one sample, sequenced in a study of CD4 T cells in relation to SARS-CoV-2 and coronaviruses. Unexposed donor CD4+ T cells date from about 2011-2018, before the COVID-19 pandemic. CD4+ T cells were isolated from the cells after 10 days of culture. These receptors have no identified antigens. TCRdb's table, derived via immunoSEQ multiplex PCR, lists solely in-frame clones and lacks some. The sample shows roughly 17,000 clones, 70% to 85% of them seen only once. The sample comprised CD4+ T cells from PBMCs, cultured in vitro. The source of these receptors is a human donor in good health.

V is TRBV5-8 and J is TRBJ1-1, with D tentatively TRBD1 (6 bases). The V gene's germline CDR1 is SGHTS and CDR2 YDEGEE. This CDR3 is 14 amino acids long. Trimming stripped 4 bases from V and 7 bases from J, with 17 bases between. DNA for the CDR3: TGTGCCAGCAGCCTTGACAGGACATCTTTTGAAGCTTTCTTT. Translation: CASSLDRTSFEAFF. Combining the CDR3 with reference TRBV5-8 and TRBJ1-1 gives the whole variable domain EAGVTQSPTHLIKTRGQQATLRCSPISGHTSVYWYQQALGLGLQFLLWYDEGEERNRGNFPPRFSGRQFPNYSSELNVNALELEDSALYLCASSLDRTSFEAFFGQGTRLTVV.

The CDR3 bases are TGCGCCAGCAGTGGGCCCGCGGGCTACACCTTC. Translation: CASSGPAGYTF. This rearrangement joins TRBV10-1 to TRBJ1-2; D not resolved. Trimming pared 4 bases from V and 8 bases from J, leaving 8 bases between. CDR1 is WNHNN and CDR2 is SYGVQD in the germline V gene (reference sequence). The CDR3 consists of 11 residues.

The chain joins TRBV27 to TRBJ1-6; tentatively, D is TRBD1 (6 bases). The CDR3 loop spans 16 amino acids. V was trimmed by 6 bases and J by 0 bases, leaving 12 bases between them. CDR1 is MNHEY and CDR2 is SMNVEV in the germline V gene (reference sequence). The CDR3 is CASSRGTYSYNSPLHF. In nucleotides, the CDR3 is TGTGCCAGCAGCAGAGGGACATACTCCTATAATTCACCCCTCCACTTT.

This rearrangement joins TRBV30 to TRBJ2-1, with 15 positions matching TRBD2. In germline, CDR1 is GTSNPN, CDR2 SVGIG (reference sequence). Trimming at V came to 1 base and at J to 9 bases, leaving 7 bases not matched to a gene. The CDR3 is 16 amino acids. The CDR3 region has the DNA TGTGCCTGGAGTGAAATAGGACTAGCGGGAGGGACTGAGCAGTTCTTC. It yields the protein CAWSEIGLAGGTEQFF.

The V gene is TRBV18, the J gene TRBJ2-1, with 7 bases matching TRBD2. Germline CDR1 KGHSH, CDR2 LQKENI. J gave up 5 bases and V 2 bases, and 9 bases lay outside the gene matches. The CDR3 has 16 amino acids. DNA for the CDR3: TGTGCCAGCTCACCATGGGAAGCGGGGCTGCACAATGAGCAGTTCTTC. Translation: CASSPWEAGLHNEQFF.

This clone occurred once. CDR3 in DNA: TGTGCCAGCACTCATGCGGGAATTATGTCCTACGAGCAGTACTTC. Amino acids: CASTHAGIMSYEQYF. The chain carries TRBV3-1 (or the pseudogene TRBV3-2) and TRBJ2-7, with TRBD2 as a possible D gene (6 bases). The CDR3 is 15 residues long. V shed 7 bases and J shed 1 base, with 17 bases lying between them. Germline V lookup: CDR1 LGHDT, CDR2 YNNKEL (reference sequence).

This chain connects TRBV28 to TRBJ2-7; D assignment may be TRBD1 or TRBD2 (5 bases each). Trimming stripped 5 bases from V and 2 bases from J, with 16 bases between. CDR3 size: 15 residues. Germline values: CDR1 MDHEN, CDR2 SYDVKM. CDR3 region: CASSLAARGPYEQYF. CDR3 DNA: TGTGCCAGCAGTCTGGCCGCGAGGGGACCCTACGAGCAGTACTTC.

The rearrangement joins TRBV29-1 to TRBJ2-7; D unresolved. Trimming cost V 7 bases and J 7 bases, with 23 bases left between them. CDR3 length: 14 residues. The V gene's germline CDR1 is SQVTM and CDR2 ANQGSEA. The CDR3 DNA reads as TGCAGCGCCACCCTTGGGTACGGAAGGGCGGAGCAGTACTTC. This encodes CSATLGYGRAEQYF.